These T cell receptor beta chains were read from a single sample in a study of CXCR3-negative and CXCR3-positive naive CD8 T cells. TCRdb re-called the 5' RACE reads and gives one entry per CDR3 protein, without DNA. The table counts 25,000 to 35,000 distinct CDR3 sequences; roughly a tenth lies in the top ten. Sample: memory CD8+ T cells from blood. The receptor source for this set is a human donor in good health. Some clones in this sample may be carry-over from other donors' samples. CDR3s include the opening cysteine and the closing phenylalanine or tryptophan. Size is omitted from some rows. Given values are once, few, many or a class for expanded clones.

clone size	V gene	J gene	CDR3 protein
-	TRBV11-2	TRBJ1-1	CASSLSQTPMNTEAFF
-	TRBV7-8	TRBJ1-2	CASSLDLGRNYGYTF
-	TRBV4-3	TRBJ1-1	CASSQDHRWVYTEAFF
-	TRBV11-2	TRBJ2-7	CASSLEATYSYEQYF
-	TRBV15	TRBJ2-4	CATSKPGTGQAKNIQYF
medium-sized	TRBV20-1	TRBJ2-7	CSAREDYEQYF
-	TRBV29-1	TRBJ2-1	CSVEGTSGGAYNEQFF
-	TRBV23-1	TRBJ2-7	CASSPPGEDKETYEQYF
-	TRBV6-2/TRBV6-3	TRBJ2-7	CASSYTLPLAGAYEQYF
-	TRBV6-2/TRBV6-3	TRBJ2-7	CASNGRGSWDEQYF
-	TRBV7-2	TRBJ1-1	CASSLSATGNTEAFF
medium-sized	TRBV6-4	TRBJ2-2	CASSERGDTGELFF
-	TRBV19	TRBJ1-1	CASSIRDRDQAEAFF
-	TRBV7-2	TRBJ1-5	CASSLGGVAQPQHF
-	TRBV4-3	TRBJ2-5	CASSQDRAAQETQYF
-	TRBV14	TRBJ2-1	CASSQGLVIPEQFF
-	TRBV6-6	TRBJ1-1	CASSYSKVSLIEAFF
-	TRBV20-1	TRBJ2-4	CSAGRFWAPVGNIQYF
-	TRBV20-1	TRBJ2-7	CSARLSQGLEEQYF
-	TRBV15	TRBJ1-4	CATSRDTGTGDEKLFF
-	TRBV7-2	TRBJ2-2	CASSHSGRNTGELFF
-	TRBV12-3/TRBV12-4	TRBJ2-5	CASSSETAFGEKETQYF
-	TRBV11-1	TRBJ2-5	CASSFGYGPRYF
-	TRBV6-4	TRBJ2-3	CASSDTRQGSTDTQYF
-	TRBV9	TRBJ2-1	CASSVDFPSCNEQFF
-	TRBV7-9	TRBJ2-5	CASSLAGGDQETQYF
-	TRBV4-2	TRBJ2-7	CASSPGLAESYEQYF
-	TRBV6-2/TRBV6-3	TRBJ2-6	CASRPLSSGANVLTF
-	TRBV9	TRBJ1-2	CASSVAITMGHGYGYTF
-	TRBV7-9	TRBJ2-3	CASSPPRGQGPDTQYF
-	TRBV5-6	TRBJ2-7	CASSKGQGHEQYF
-	TRBV5-6	TRBJ1-1	CASSFRQRLTEAFF
-	TRBV25-1	TRBJ2-1	CASSEERADNEQFF
-	TRBV10-3	TRBJ2-7	CAISGLGPSGQYF
-	TRBV11-2	TRBJ2-5	CASSRARDAYQETQYF
-	TRBV5-1	TRBJ1-5	CASSLGARGDSNQPQHF
-	TRBV10-3	TRBJ1-5	CAISEEWGTGNQPQHF
-	TRBV7-2	TRBJ1-6	CASSLAGPGSSYNSPLHF
-	TRBV7-2	TRBJ2-7	CASSGGGPQGF
-	TRBV4-3	TRBJ2-7	CASSPETGDRSYEQYF
-	TRBV12-3/TRBV12-4	TRBJ1-2	CASSLAHSYGYTF
-	TRBV21-1	TRBJ1-5	CASSTARTGSNQPQHF
-	TRBV15	TRBJ2-5	CATSGVGGPRTQYF
-	TRBV9	TRBJ2-3	CASSLGLAENTDTQYF
-	TRBV7-9	TRBJ1-2	CASSSFGARGDTVNYGYTF
-	TRBV27	TRBJ2-2	CASRIRTGRGTGELFF
-	TRBV28	TRBJ2-7	CASSLSGGYEQYF
-	TRBV4-2	TRBJ2-3	CASSQDGGGDHTDTQYF
-	TRBV14	TRBJ2-3	CASSQEADTQYF
-	TRBV3-1	TRBJ2-3	CASSQDFSMTDTQYF
-	TRBV5-1	TRBJ2-1	CASFSVYYNEQFF
-	TRBV5-1	TRBJ2-7	CASSPGTGGFEQYF
-	TRBV4-3	TRBJ2-3	CASSQAPSSGGADTQYF
-	TRBV29-1	TRBJ2-7	CSVRVSYEQYF
-	TRBV4-3	TRBJ1-4	CASSQGSGTNEKLFF
-	TRBV29-1	TRBJ2-1	CSVRDSSYYNEQFF
-	TRBV20-1	TRBJ2-1	CSAPEELSSYNEQFF
-	TRBV12-3/TRBV12-4	TRBJ2-7	CASSSPHREYEQYF